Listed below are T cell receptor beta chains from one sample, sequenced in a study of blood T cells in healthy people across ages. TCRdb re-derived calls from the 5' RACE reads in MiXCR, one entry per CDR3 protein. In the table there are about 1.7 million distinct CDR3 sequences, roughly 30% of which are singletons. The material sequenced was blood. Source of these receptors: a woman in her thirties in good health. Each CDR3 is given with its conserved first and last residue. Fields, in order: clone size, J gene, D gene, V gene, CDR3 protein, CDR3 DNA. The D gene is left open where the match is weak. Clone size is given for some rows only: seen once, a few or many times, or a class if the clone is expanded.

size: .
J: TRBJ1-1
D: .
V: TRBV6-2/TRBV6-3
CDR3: CASRIQGKGNTEAFF
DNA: TGTGCCAGCAGGATACAGGGTAAGGGGAACACTGAAGCTTTCTTT

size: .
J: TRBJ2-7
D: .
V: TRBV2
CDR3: CACPPRALNFVSYEQYF
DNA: TGTGCCTGCCCTCCGAGGGCCCTAAATTTTGTCTCGTACGAGCAGTACTTC

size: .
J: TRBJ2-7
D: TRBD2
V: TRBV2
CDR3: CASAGDSSSYEQYF
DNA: TGTGCCAGCGCGGGGGACTCAAGCTCCTACGAGCAGTACTTC

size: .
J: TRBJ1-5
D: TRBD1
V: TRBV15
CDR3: CATSRTGQGGNQPQHF
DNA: TGTGCCACCAGCAGAACAGGACAGGGAGGCAATCAGCCCCAGCATTTT

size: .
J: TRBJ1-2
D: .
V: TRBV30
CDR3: CAWIPGGWNYGYTF
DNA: TGTGCCTGGATTCCCGGGGGATGGAACTATGGCTACACCTTC

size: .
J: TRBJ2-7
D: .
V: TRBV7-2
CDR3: CASMGNWGPYEQYF
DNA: TGTGCCAGCATGGGTAATTGGGGGCCCTACGAGCAGTACTTC

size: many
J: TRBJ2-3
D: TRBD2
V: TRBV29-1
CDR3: CSTTTSGTDTQYF
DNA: TGCAGCACAACGACTAGCGGGACAGATACGCAGTATTTT

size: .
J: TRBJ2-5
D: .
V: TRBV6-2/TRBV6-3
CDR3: CASSSRGAEQYF
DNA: TGTGCCAGCAGTTCGAGAGGCGCGGAGCAGTACTTC

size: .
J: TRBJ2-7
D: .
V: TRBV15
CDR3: CATSSRSYNEQYF
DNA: TGTGCCACCAGCAGTCGCTCCTACAATGAGCAGTACTTC

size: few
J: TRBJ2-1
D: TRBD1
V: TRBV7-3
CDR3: CASSSPGQGHNEQFF
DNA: TGTGCCAGCAGCTCACCGGGACAGGGCCACAATGAGCAGTTCTTC

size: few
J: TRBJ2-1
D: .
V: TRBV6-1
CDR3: CASNLGQRQSEQFF
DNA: TGTGCCAGCAATCTCGGCCAGAGACAAAGTGAGCAGTTCTTC

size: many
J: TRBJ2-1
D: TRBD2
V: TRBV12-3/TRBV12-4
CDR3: CAVGSGGYNEQFF
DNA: TGTGCCGTGGGTTCGGGGGGCTACAATGAGCAGTTCTTC

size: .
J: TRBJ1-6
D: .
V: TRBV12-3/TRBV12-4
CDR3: CASSFGIYNSPLHF
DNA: TGTGCCAGCAGTTTTGGCATCTATAATTCACCCCTCCACTTT

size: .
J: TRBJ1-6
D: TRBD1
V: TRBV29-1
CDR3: CSVGQGGSSPLHF
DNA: TGCAGCGTTGGACAGGGAGGGAGTTCACCCCTCCACTTT

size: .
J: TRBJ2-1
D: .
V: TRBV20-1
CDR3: CSARDFTGGPYNEQFF
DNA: TGCAGTGCTAGAGATTTTACCGGGGGGCCCTACAATGAGCAGTTCTTC

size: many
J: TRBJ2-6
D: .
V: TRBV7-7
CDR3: CATSRSGANVLTF
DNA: TGTGCCACATCTCGCTCTGGGGCCAACGTCCTGACTTTC

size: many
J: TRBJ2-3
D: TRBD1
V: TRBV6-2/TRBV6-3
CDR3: CASSRQGISDTQYF
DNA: TGTGCCAGCAGTAGACAGGGGATTTCAGATACGCAGTATTTT

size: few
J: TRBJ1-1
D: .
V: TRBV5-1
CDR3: CASKVKADEAFF
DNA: TGCGCCAGCAAGGTCAAGGCTGATGAAGCTTTCTTT

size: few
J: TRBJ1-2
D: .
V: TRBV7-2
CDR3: CASSLVGPDGYTF
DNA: TGTGCCAGCAGCTTAGTAGGGCCAGACGGCTACACCTTC

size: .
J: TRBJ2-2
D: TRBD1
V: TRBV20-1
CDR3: CSASLPGGGGELFF
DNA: TGCAGTGCTAGTCTCCCAGGGGGCGGCGGGGAGCTGTTTTTT

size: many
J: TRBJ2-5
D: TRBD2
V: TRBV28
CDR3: CASSRTSGIQTQYF
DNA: TGTGCCAGCAGTCGGACTAGCGGGATTCAGACCCAGTACTTC

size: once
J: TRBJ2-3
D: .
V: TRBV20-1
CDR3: CSAPPTRTSTDTQYF
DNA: TGCAGTGCACCTCCTACTAGGACTAGCACAGATACGCAGTATTTT

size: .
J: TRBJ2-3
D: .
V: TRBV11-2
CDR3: CASSFRLSKGSDTQYF
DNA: TGTGCCAGCAGCTTCCGACTCAGCAAAGGATCAGATACGCAGTATTTT

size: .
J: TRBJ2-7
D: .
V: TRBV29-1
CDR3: CSASQRLSYEQYF
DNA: TGCAGCGCGTCCCAGCGTCTCTCCTACGAGCAGTACTTC

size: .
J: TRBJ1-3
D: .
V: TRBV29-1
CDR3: CSARGGPGNTIYF
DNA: TGCAGCGCTCGGGGAGGTCCTGGAAACACCATATATTTT

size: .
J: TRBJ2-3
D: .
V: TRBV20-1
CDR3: CSARGSSAPDTQYF
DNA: TGCAGTGCTAGGGGGTCTAGCGCCCCAGATACGCAGTATTTT

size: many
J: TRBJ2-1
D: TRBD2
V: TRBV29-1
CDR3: CSARNLAGSYNEQFF
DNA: TGCAGCGCCAGAAATCTAGCGGGCTCCTACAATGAGCAGTTCTTC

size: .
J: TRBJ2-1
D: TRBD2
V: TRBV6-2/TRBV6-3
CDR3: CASSRLAVKNEQFF
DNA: TGTGCCAGCAGTCGACTAGCGGTCAAAAATGAGCAGTTCTTC